These 4 T cell receptor beta chains came from one sample sequenced in a study of vaccination effects on CD4 cells after COVID-19. Their antigens remain unidentified. Viral peptide pool expansion of antigen-specific CD4+ T cells preceded sequencing in the ViraFEST assay. Following 10 days of culture, CD4+ T cells were isolated. None of the vaccinated had previously contracted SARS-CoV-2, and their nucleocapsid antibodies tested negative. Libraries were prepared by immunoSEQ multiplex PCR; TCRdb keeps only in-frame clonotypes and omits some of them. The table records some 69,000 clones, 60% to 75% of them present only once. Sequenced material: CD4+ T cells from PBMCs cultured with HCoV-NL63 spike peptides, taken before COVID-19 vaccination. The origin of the receptors is a human donor who received a COVID-19 vaccine.

V usage is TRBV5-1 and J usage is TRBJ1-1, with TRBD1 matching 7 bases. The ends lost 4 bases at V and 4 bases at J; junction bases unmatched: 10. The CDR3 contains 15 residues. CDR1 and CDR2 (germline): SGHRS, YFSETQ. In DNA, the CDR3 is TGCGCCAGCAGCGGAACAACAGGGGTTGGCACTGAAGCTTTCTTT. Residues: CASSGTTGVGTEAFF.

This clone showed up just once. The chain recombines TRBV19 with TRBJ1-4; 7 nucleotides agree with TRBD1. Trimming took 6 bases from V and 8 from J; bases not matched to a gene: 12. The CDR3 length is 15 residues. Germline assignment: CDR1 LNHDA and CDR2 SQIVND (reference sequence). CDR3 in amino acids: CASRPTGAGREKLFF. CDR3 nucleotide sequence: TGTGCCAGTAGACCTACAGGGGCAGGACGAGAAAAACTGTTTTTT.

The chain joins TRBV27 to TRBJ2-2; no definite D call. Per the germline V gene, CDR1 is MNHEY and CDR2 is SMNVEV (reference sequence). This CDR3 comprises 14 residues. V dropped 6 bases and J dropped 4 bases, with 12 bases sitting between them. The CDR3 spells CASRLRGVTGELFF. CDR3 DNA: TGTGCCAGCAGGCTTCGCGGTGTCACCGGGGAGCTGTTTTTT.

The chain has TRBV7-3 and TRBJ1-1; D remains unclear. Trimming took off 4 bases at V and 0 bases at J, with 9 bases between the two ends. Germline loops: CDR1 SGHTA, CDR2 FQGTGA. The CDR3 loop spans 14 amino acids. The CDR3 sequence: CASSSAGLNTEAFF. The DNA for the CDR3 is TGTGCCAGCAGCTCAGCCGGTCTGAACACTGAAGCTTTCTTT.